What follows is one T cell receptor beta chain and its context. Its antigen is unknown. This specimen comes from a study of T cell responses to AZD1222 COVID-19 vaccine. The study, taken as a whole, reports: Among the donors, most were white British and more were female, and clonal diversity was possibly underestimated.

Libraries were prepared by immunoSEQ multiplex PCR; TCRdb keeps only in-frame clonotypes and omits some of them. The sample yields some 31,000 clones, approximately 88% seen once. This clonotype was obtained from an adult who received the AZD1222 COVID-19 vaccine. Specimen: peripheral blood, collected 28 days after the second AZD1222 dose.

The CDR3 loop reads CASSPGLPGNYGYTF. CDR3 DNA: TGTGCCAGCTCACCAGGGTTACCCGGGAACTATGGCTACACCTTC. The V gene is TRBV18, the J gene TRBJ1-2; D call uncertain. The germline V gene encodes CDR1 KGHSH and CDR2 LQKENI. Trimming cost V 2 bases and J 2 bases, with 12 bases left between them. The CDR3 is 15 amino acids. Combining the CDR3 with reference TRBV18 and TRBJ1-2 gives the whole variable domain NAGVMQNPRHLVRRRGQEARLRCSPMKGHSHVYWYRQLPEEGLKFMVYLQKENIIDESGMPKERFSAEFPKEGPSILRIQQVVRGDSAAYFCASSPGLPGNYGYTFGSGTRLTVV.